Presented here are 5 T cell receptor beta chains from one specimen sequenced in a study of beta chain features in type 1 diabetes. Study results and limitations: The study found moderately but significantly shorter TCRB CDR3s in all four CD4+ subsets of Type 1 diabetes patients.

The investigators reverse transcribed all of the isolated RNA, so they sequenced expressed TCRB transcripts. The method was immunoSEQ multiplex PCR; TCRdb's version includes in-frame clones alone and lacks a portion of them. The data show under 850,000 clones, 10% to 15% seen once. For these TCRs, the target antigens are not known. The sample comprised naive CD4+ T cells from blood. All receptors derive from a man between 18 and 29 years old with type 1 diabetes.

This clone occurred a few times. The sample carries other DNA sequences with the same CDR3. The rearrangement joins TRBV30 to TRBJ2-3; D is ambiguous. The CDR3 has 12 amino acids. The germline CDR1 and CDR2 sequences are GTSNPN and SVGIG (reference sequence). Trimming removed 0 bases from V and 6 bases from J, with 7 bases in between. This CDR3 reads CAWSVLVDTQYF. The CDR3 DNA follows: TGTGCCTGGAGTGTACTCGTTGATACGCAGTATTTT. Together with reference TRBV30 and TRBJ2-3, the CDR3 gives the full variable domain: SQTIHQWPATLVQPVGSPLSLECTVEGTSNPNLYWYRQAAGRGLQLLFYSVGIGQISSEVPQNLSASRPQDRQFILSSKKLLLSDSGFYLCAWSVLVDTQYFGPGTRLTVL.

This clone was counted only a few times. V usage is TRBV5-4 and J usage is TRBJ2-3; TRBD1 is a possible D gene (6 bases). Between the trimmed V and J ends, which lost 4 bases and 4 bases, there was a span of 10 bases. This CDR3 has 13 amino acids. Germline loops: CDR1 SGHNT, CDR2 YYREEE (reference sequence). The CDR3 sequence is CASSGTLPDTQYF. DNA of the CDR3: TGTGCCAGCAGCGGGACACTCCCAGATACGCAGTATTTT.

The chain links TRBV28 to TRBJ2-7; perhaps TRBD2 as D (5 bases). CDR1 MDHEN and CDR2 SYDVKM come from the germline V gene. Trimming cost V 7 bases and J 2 bases, with 15 bases left between them. The CDR3 is 14 amino acids. The CDR3 protein is CASTVGMGAYEQYF. CDR3 sequence (DNA): TGTGCCAGCACCGTGGGTATGGGAGCCTACGAGCAGTACTTC.

CDR3 residues: CASSPPGLAGAPQYF. CDR3 bases: TGTGCCAGCAGTCCCCCGGGACTAGCGGGGGCCCCTCAGTACTTC. The chain links TRBV7-2 to TRBJ2-5; the match to TRBD2 covers 14 bases. CDR3 length: 15 amino acids. The germline V gene has CDR1 SGHTA and CDR2 FQGNSA. V trimming: 6 bases; J trimming: 11 bases; junction bases outside the gene matches: 11.

The chain recombines TRBV10-3 with TRBJ2-2, with 7 bases lining up with TRBD1. Looked up from germline, CDR1 is ENHRY and CDR2 is SYGVKD. After removal of 3 bases from V and 6 bases from J, the junction contained 7 bases not matched to a gene. The length of the CDR3 is 15 residues. The CDR3 sequence: CAISDGTASAGELFF. The CDR3 coding sequence is TGTGCCATCAGTGATGGGACAGCGAGTGCCGGGGAGCTGTTTTTT.